This T cell receptor (beta chain) originates from a study of graft-versus-host responses after intestinal transplantation. Some clones are missing from TCRdb's copy, which holds only in-frame ones; the method was immunoSEQ multiplex PCR. Of roughly 14,000 clones listed, 33% are singletons. CDR3 length: 15 residues. V trimming: 5 bases; J trimming: 2 bases; junction bases outside the gene matches: 2. From germline, CDR1 is SEHNR and CDR2 FQNEAQ (reference sequence). This clone is medium-sized within its sample. Study findings and constraints: In recipient marrow, GvH clones were found, and some appeared first in ileum or blood. Early post-transplant HvG declines were associated with peak circulating GvH clone levels.

The researchers put some 200,000 CFSE-labeled responder cells into plates with some 200,000 irradiated, violet-dye-labeled stimulator cells. The chain links TRBV7-9 to TRBJ2-7, with TRBD2 identical over 14 bases. The source is a human patient who received an intestinal transplant. The specimen was alloreactive CD8+ T cells from a mixed lymphocyte reaction culture, collected before intestinal transplant. As for subset: CFSE-low proliferating T cells sorted from approximately 6-day pre-transplant mixed lymphocyte reaction (GvH or HvG direction). The CDR3 region has the DNA TGTGCCAGCAGCCCGGGACTAGCGGGGGCCTACGAGCAGTACTTC. Translated: CASSPGLAGAYEQYF.